The 27 T cell receptor beta chains reported below all come from one sample, sequenced in a study of metastatic and nonmetastatic thyroid tumors. TCRdb reanalyzed the PCR reads with MiXCR. The table has around 46,000 clones, roughly a fifth seen once; the top ten hold approximately 3.9%. Treatment of any kind had been given to no patient before thyroid surgery. The sequenced sample was blood. The receptor set was obtained from a male donor with papillary thyroid cancer or a benign thyroid nodule (not recorded which). Some clones in this sample may be carry-over from other donors' samples.

This clone was seen at least ten times. The chain employs TRBV3-1 and TRBJ1-1; weak D call: TRBD1 (5 bases). This CDR3 contains 14 residues. The germline CDR1 and CDR2 sequences are LGHDT and YNNKEL (reference sequence). V was trimmed by 2 bases and J by 6 bases, leaving 13 bases between them. The CDR3 loop reads CASSQQTGVSEAFF. CDR3 coding DNA: TGTGCCAGCAGCCAACAAACGGGGGTCTCTGAAGCTTTCTTT.

This clone was found a few times. The CDR3 spells CASSPDDRSNQPQHF. CDR3 coding DNA: TGTGCCAGCAGTCCGGATGACAGGTCGAATCAGCCCCAGCATTTT. This chain uses TRBV28 with TRBJ1-5, with D tentatively TRBD1 (6 bases). Trimming cost V 5 bases and J 4 bases, with 15 bases left between them. Per the germline V gene, CDR1 is MDHEN and CDR2 is SYDVKM. This CDR3 spans 15 amino acids.

This clone is a singleton in its sample. J is TRBJ2-1 and V is TRBV5-1; TRBD2 matches at 9 bases. The germline gives CDR1 SGHRS, CDR2 YFSETQ. V was pared by 7 bases and J by 5 bases, with 10 bases of the junction left unmatched. This CDR3 spans 15 amino acids. The CDR3 reads CASGMFSGSDNEQFF. DNA for the CDR3: TGCGCCAGCGGAATGTTTAGCGGGAGCGACAATGAGCAGTTCTTC.

Only a few counts were recorded for this clone. This chain connects TRBV12-3 or TRBV12-4 to TRBJ1-4; no definite D call. V was cut by 2 bases and J by 5 bases, with 6 bases left in between. The CDR3 length is 13 residues. The CDR3 DNA follows: TGTGCCAGCAGTTTAAAAAGGAATGAAAAACTGTTTTTT. It codes for CASSLKRNEKLFF.

This clone was found many times. This rearrangement joins TRBV20-1 to TRBJ2-4, with 14 bases matching TRBD2. After removal of 6 bases from V and 8 bases from J, the junction contained 15 bases not matched to a gene. Germline CDR1 is DFQATT and CDR2 is SNEGSKA (reference sequence). CDR3 size: 17 residues. DNA of the CDR3: TGCAGTGCCCCCCACGGGACTGGACTAGCGGGAGGAGACATTCAGTACTTC. Encoded protein: CSAPHGTGLAGGDIQYF.

Many counts were recorded for this clone. The chain employs TRBV19 and TRBJ2-1, with D possibly matching TRBD1 (5 bases). V gave up 1 base and J gave up 7 bases, with 14 bases separating them. This CDR3 has 15 residues. Germline V CDR1 and CDR2: LNHDA, SQIVND (reference sequence). Here the CDR3 DNA reads TGTGCCAGTAGTATAGGCGTCGGCAGGGTAAATGAGCAGTTCTTC. Protein: CASSIGVGRVNEQFF.

This clone was seen many times. V is TRBV2 and J is TRBJ1-3; perhaps TRBD1 as D (5 bases). This CDR3 contains 13 residues. Germline CDR1 and CDR2: SNHLY and FYNNEI. The germline V and J ends were trimmed by 6 bases and 4 bases, with 10 bases remaining between them. DNA for the CDR3: TGTGCCAGCAGCGGGGGTCAGGGAAACACCATATATTTT. It encodes CASSGGQGNTIYF.

This clone has a handful of counts. A much larger clone differs by one base, so this may be a read error. V gene TRBV6-2 or TRBV6-3 combines with J gene TRBJ1-1; possible D gene TRBD1, 5 bases. This CDR3 contains 16 residues. Germline V CDR1 and CDR2: MNHEY, SVGEGT. The CDR3 nucleotides read TGTGTCAGCAGCGAAAAGACAGTGGGGATTGACGCTGAAGCTTTCTTT. Residues: CVSSEKTVGIDAEAFF.

The table lists this clone with many counts. J is TRBJ1-1 and V is TRBV30; perhaps TRBD1 as D (6 bases). Trimming removed 2 bases at V and 7 bases at J, with 14 bases between. Germline-derived CDR1 and CDR2 are GTSNPN and SVGIG (reference sequence). CDR3 length: 13 amino acids. CDR3 nucleotides: TGTGCCTGGAGTCTTCCCAGGGGTGGTGAAGCTTTCTTT. The encoded protein is CAWSLPRGGEAFF.

This clone has at least ten counts. This sample includes further DNA sequences coding for the same CDR3. The chain recombines TRBV20-1 with TRBJ2-7, with 10 positions matching TRBD1. With 6 bases clipped from V and 7 bases from J, the junction kept 12 bases outside the gene matches. This CDR3 comprises 14 residues. Germline CDR1 DFQATT, CDR2 SNEGSKA (reference sequence). The CDR3 bases are TGCAGTGCCCAAGGAGGGACAGGGGTTAGGGAGCAGTACTTC. It encodes CSAQGGTGVREQYF.

This clone occurred many times. CDR3 sequence: CASSPTGNSNQPQHF. CDR3 nucleotides: TGTGCCAGCAGTCCGACAGGGAATAGCAATCAGCCCCAGCATTTT. The V and J genes are TRBV6-1 and TRBJ1-5; 7 bases are a match to TRBD1. V shed 5 bases and J 0 bases; nucleotides not matched to a gene: 4. Germline loops: CDR1 MNHNS, CDR2 SASEGT. The CDR3 loop spans 15 amino acids.

The V call is TRBV20-1, the J call TRBJ2-7, with D possibly called TRBD1 or TRBD2 (5 bases each). Germline CDR1 DFQATT, CDR2 SNEGSKA (reference sequence). The CDR3 runs 14 residues. V was trimmed by 6 bases and J by 0 bases, leaving 15 bases between them. In DNA form, the CDR3 reads TGCAGTGCGCACCGGGACGGAAGCTCCTACGAGCAGTACTTC. It is translated as CSAHRDGSSYEQYF.

This clone was counted ten times or more. V is TRBV20-1 and J is TRBJ1-3; no clear D. The CDR3 is made up of 15 amino acids. The ends were cut back, 2 bases at V and 0 bases at J, with 11 bases in the middle. Per the germline V gene, CDR1 is DFQATT and CDR2 is SNEGSKA (reference sequence). The CDR3 DNA sequence: TGCAGTGCTAGAATCGGGGAGAACTCTGGAAACACCATATATTTT. Translation gives CSARIGENSGNTIYF.

This clone appeared many times. The chain combines TRBV10-1 with TRBJ1-1; D may be TRBD1 (5 bases). Germline loops: CDR1 WNHNN, CDR2 SYGVQD (reference sequence). The ends were cut back, 6 bases at V and 3 bases at J, with 11 bases in the middle. This CDR3 spans 13 amino acids. The CDR3 loop is CASRAREYTEAFF. The CDR3 nucleotides are TGCGCCAGCAGGGCCAGGGAATACACTGAAGCTTTCTTT.

This clone was detected many times. J is TRBJ1-5 and V is TRBV27; no clear D gene. Trimming stripped 7 bases from V and 4 bases from J, with 11 bases between. Germline loops: CDR1 MNHEY, CDR2 SMNVEV (reference sequence). The CDR3 has 13 residues. The CDR3 loop is CASTPSGNQPQHF. Here the CDR3 DNA reads TGTGCCAGCACCCCCAGTGGTAATCAGCCCCAGCATTTT.

This clone appeared once. This chain uses TRBV30 with TRBJ2-7; 11 bases agree with TRBD2. The CDR3 covers 15 residues. J lost 3 bases, V lost 5 bases, and 9 bases had no gene match. Germline V CDR1 and CDR2: GTSNPN, SVGIG (reference sequence). CDR3 residues: CAWADPGTSGYEQYF. The CDR3, as DNA: TGTGCCTGGGCTGATCCCGGGACTAGCGGCTACGAGCAGTACTTC.

The chain has TRBV18 and TRBJ2-2; 8 bases map to TRBD1. CDR1 is KGHSH and CDR2 is LQKENI in the germline V gene. CDR3 size: 17 residues. With 3 bases clipped from V and 3 bases from J, the junction kept 9 bases outside the gene matches. CDR3 region: CASSPPVTQGDTGELFF. The CDR3 coding sequence is TGTGCCAGCTCACCGCCCGTTACACAGGGGGACACCGGGGAGCTGTTTTTT.

This clone was observed once. The CDR3: CASSLGPGGANVLTF. Here the CDR3 DNA reads TGTGCCAGCAGCTTAGGCCCGGGGGGGGCCAACGTCCTGACTTTC. This chain joins TRBV7-3 and TRBJ2-6; the D gene is possibly TRBD2 (5 bases). Trimming removed 2 bases from V and 4 bases from J, with 9 bases in between. CDR3 size: 15 residues. Germline values: CDR1 SGHTA, CDR2 FQGTGA.

There are many counts of this clone. This sequence joins TRBV14 and TRBJ1-2; no firm D call. The CDR3 runs to 16 residues. Germline CDR1 reads SGHDN; CDR2 reads FVKESK. V was clipped by 0 bases and J by 8 bases, with 19 bases between them. Written as DNA, the CDR3 is TGTGCCAGCAGCCAAGAATTTGACACCCCCCTCAACGGCTACACCTTC. Its translation is CASSQEFDTPLNGYTF.

This clone was picked up many times. The chain uses TRBV2 and TRBJ1-5; D possibly corresponds to TRBD1 (6 bases). Germline V gene data show CDR1 as SNHLY and CDR2 as FYNNEI. V lost 6 bases to trimming and J lost 0 bases, with 15 bases between them. The CDR3 extends over 16 amino acids. The DNA for the CDR3 is TGTGCCAGCAGCGTACAGGGACCTTATAGCAATCAGCCCCAGCATTTT. Translation: CASSVQGPYSNQPQHF. Full variable domain (remainder filled in from reference TRBV2 and TRBJ1-5): EPEVTQTPSHQVTQMGQEVILRCVPISNHLYFYWYRQILGQKVEFLVSFYNNEISEKSEIFDDQFSVERPDGSNFTLKIRSTKLEDSAMYFCASSVQGPYSNQPQHFGDGTRLSIL.

The sample holds a few counts of this clone. This CDR3 is also generated by other DNA sequences in the sample. The chain combines TRBV30 with TRBJ2-7; 7 nucleotides agree with TRBD1. Trimming removed 0 bases from V and 2 bases from J; junction bases left unmatched: 4. The germline V gene encodes CDR1 GTSNPN and CDR2 SVGIG (reference sequence). The CDR3 sequence is 14 residues long. This CDR3 is CAWSVSGTAYEQYF. In DNA form, the CDR3 reads TGTGCCTGGAGTGTTTCGGGGACAGCCTACGAGCAGTACTTC. Full variable domain (outside the CDR3, taken from reference TRBV30 and TRBJ2-7): SQTIHQWPATLVQPVGSPLSLECTVEGTSNPNLYWYRQAAGRGLQLLFYSVGIGQISSEVPQNLSASRPQDRQFILSSKKLLLSDSGFYLCAWSVSGTAYEQYFGPGTRLTVT.

About this clone itself: At one end, the junction sequence differs from germline, possibly due to a read error. The gene calls are TRBV5-5 and TRBJ2-2; 7 nucleotides align to TRBD2. The CDR3 consists of 16 residues. Germline-derived CDR1 and CDR2 are SGHKS and YYEKEE (reference sequence). The CDR3 DNA follows: TGTGCCAGCAGCTTTGGTGCGGGAGTGAACACCTGGGAGCTGTTTTTT. Amino acid sequence: CASSFGAGVNTWELFF. The entire variable domain, with the rest obtained from reference TRBV5-5 and TRBJ2-2, is as follows: DAGVTQSPTHLIKTRGQQVTLRCSPISGHKSVSWYQQVLGQGPQFIFQYYEKEERGRGNFPDRFSARQFPNYSSELNVNALLLGDSALYLCASSFGAGVNTWELFFGEGSRLTVL.

This clone has ten or more counts. This CDR3 is also generated by other DNA sequences in the sample. This sequence joins TRBV7-9 and TRBJ1-4, with D possibly TRBD1 on 5 matching bases. Germline CDR1 reads SEHNR; CDR2 reads FQNEAQ (reference sequence). Between the trimmed V and J ends, which lost 5 bases and 4 bases, there was a span of 20 bases. The CDR3 extends over 17 amino acids. Here the CDR3 DNA reads TGTGCCAGCAGCGTACGCGCTTCCGGGGGTTTTAATGAAAAACTGTTTTTT. Residues: CASSVRASGGFNEKLFF. Filled out from reference TRBV7-9 and TRBJ1-4, the complete variable domain reads DTGVSQNPRHKITKRGQNVTFRCDPISEHNRLYWYRQTLGQGPEFLTYFQNEAQLEKSRLLSDRFSAERPKGSFSTLEIQRTEQGDSAMYLCASSVRASGGFNEKLFFGSGTQLSVL.

This clone is medium-sized in the sample. The chain joins TRBV12-3 or TRBV12-4 to TRBJ2-1; TRBD2 matches at 9 bases. This CDR3 spans 15 amino acids. Trimming at V came to 1 base and at J to 7 bases, leaving 5 bases not matched to a gene. The CDR3 loop reads CASSLGREGRNEQFF. The CDR3 nucleotides are TGTGCCAGCAGTTTAGGGCGGGAGGGCCGGAATGAGCAGTTCTTC.

This clone was found many times. The chain combines TRBV19 with TRBJ2-3; TRBD1 agrees at 11 bases. The ends lost 5 bases at V and 4 bases at J; junction bases unmatched: 5. The germline V gene encodes CDR1 LNHDA and CDR2 SQIVND (reference sequence). The CDR3 extends over 15 amino acids. CDR3 protein: CASSVPGQGADTQYF. The CDR3 DNA sequence: TGTGCCAGTAGTGTACCGGGACAGGGGGCAGATACGCAGTATTTT.

This chain links TRBV20-1 with TRBJ2-7, with 9 bases identical to TRBD2. This CDR3 contains 14 residues. The V gene end was trimmed by 6 bases and the J gene end by 2 bases; junction bases not matched to a gene: 8. In germline, CDR1 is DFQATT, CDR2 SNEGSKA (reference sequence). The CDR3 loop is CSASPPSGTYEQYF. CDR3 nucleotide sequence: TGCAGTGCCAGTCCGCCTAGCGGGACCTACGAGCAGTACTTC.

This clone came up many times. The chain recombines TRBV20-1 with TRBJ2-3; TRBD1 is a possible D gene (6 bases). The CDR3 totals 18 residues. Between the trimmed V and J ends, which lost 3 bases and 4 bases, there was a span of 26 bases. Germline V gene lookup returns CDR1 DFQATT and CDR2 SNEGSKA (reference sequence). The CDR3 DNA reads TGCAGTGCTAGCATAAGAGGTCTTCAGGGGCCGGGCCCAGATACGCAGTATTTT. It translates to CSASIRGLQGPGPDTQYF.